A single TCR beta chain is shown here with its context. The data were taken from a study of cytomegalovirus exposure and HLA in healthy donors. Germline assignment: CDR1 GTSNPN and CDR2 SVGIG (reference sequence). The V gene end was trimmed by 7 bases and the J gene end by 1 base; junction bases not matched to a gene: 6. CDR3 size: 14 residues. PCR used 60 Vbeta primers and 13 Jbeta primers. Repertoires were generated with immunoSEQ multiplex PCR, while TCRdb's copy carries only in-frame clones and drops some. Of approximately 160,000 clones listed, more than 70% are singletons. This chain connects TRBV30 to TRBJ2-2; 7 bases are shared with TRBD2. The sample was PBMCs. The TCR originated in a woman aged 50 to 60 in good health and CMV-seropositive. The CDR3 loop reads CAFGGGVNTGELFF. CDR3 bases: TGTGCCTTTGGGGGGGGAGTGAACACCGGGGAGCTGTTTTTT.